This T cell receptor beta chain was retrieved from a study of blood T cell repertoires in COVID-19. Produced via immunoSEQ multiplex PCR; TCRdb's table is partial and in-frame only. There are some 70,000 clones in the sample; around 87% occur only once, and 7% to 10% lies in the top ten. The CDR3 runs to 15 residues. V dropped 5 bases and J dropped 5; count of bases not matched to a gene: 12. CDR1 and CDR2 (germline): SSHAT, FNYEAQ (reference sequence). This sequence was found in a man in his forties or fifties with active COVID-19. The specimen was peripheral blood. The gene calls are TRBV7-7 and TRBJ2-7; 7 nucleotides match TRBD2. Written as DNA, the CDR3 is TGTGCCAGCAGCCCACACGGGGCGGGAGAGAACGAGCAGTACTTC. Residues: CASSPHGAGENEQYF.